The clone carrying this TCR beta chain has just a few counts. Its antigen is not identified. This CDR3 is built from 15 residues. Germline CDR1 LNHDA, CDR2 SQIVND (reference sequence). Trimming cost V 1 base and J 4 bases; bases outside gene matches: 6. This sample stems from a study of T cell responses to AZD1222 COVID-19 vaccine. Study-level points and caveats: Reportedly, close to half of spike-specific TCRs are directed against unmutated variant regions.

Generated by immunoSEQ multiplex PCR, the TCRdb table keeps only in-frame clones and is missing some. The data contain approximately 88,000 clones, roughly 94% of them singletons. This clonotype originated in an adult in good health. This chain connects TRBV19 to TRBJ2-7, with 8 bases aligning to TRBD2. The material was peripheral blood, obtained on day 0 of AZD1222 vaccination. CDR3 in amino acids: CASSIAATSVYEQYF. DNA of the CDR3: TGTGCCAGTAGTATAGCAGCGACTAGCGTATACGAGCAGTACTTC.